These 32 T cell receptor beta chains share one sample of origin, sequenced in a study of CD8+ T cells in alopecia areata. Reverse transcribed after extraction, RNA yielded cDNA as the sequencing template. Method: immunoSEQ multiplex PCR; TCRdb's copy keeps in-frame clones and lacks some. The sample has under 250,000 clones, around 62% seen once. Source: CD4+ T cells sorted from blood, taken at week 0. Receptor source: a human donor with alopecia areata.

The chain employs TRBV6-5 and TRBJ2-2; 9 nucleotides agree with TRBD1. The germline V gene encodes CDR1 MNHEY and CDR2 SVGAGI. V was pared by 4 bases and J by 4 bases, with 7 bases of the junction left unmatched. The CDR3 length is 16 residues. CDR3 sequence (DNA): TGTGCCAGCAGTTCTCCCGGGACAGGGTCCACCGGGGAGCTGTTTTTT. Its translation: CASSSPGTGSTGELFF.

The rearrangement joins TRBV29-1 to TRBJ2-1; 9 nucleotides line up with TRBD2. CDR1 and CDR2 from the germline V gene are SQVTM and ANQGSEA. CDR3 length equals 11 residues. The V and J ends lost 7 bases and 8 bases, in that order; junction bases with no gene match: 3. This CDR3 reads CSGRTSDEQFF. For the CDR3, the DNA is TGCAGCGGGAGGACTAGCGATGAGCAGTTCTTC.

The V call is TRBV5-1, the J call TRBJ2-6; TRBD1 might be the D (5 bases). The CDR3 length is 16 residues. The germline V gene encodes CDR1 SGHRS and CDR2 YFSETQ. The V and J ends lost 0 bases and 0 bases respectively, with 7 bases between them. In nucleotides, the CDR3 is TGCGCCAGCAGCTTGGAGGGGAACTCTGGGGCCAACGTCCTGACTTTC. Translation: CASSLEGNSGANVLTF.

The gene calls are TRBV5-1 and TRBJ2-7; D might be TRBD2 (5 bases). V lost 0 bases to trimming and J lost 3 bases, with 7 bases between them. This CDR3 comprises 13 residues. The germline V gene has CDR1 SGHRS and CDR2 YFSETQ. The CDR3 coding sequence is TGCGCCAGCAGCTTGGAGAGCGGCTACGAGCAGTACTTC. Translated: CASSLESGYEQYF.

The rearrangement joins TRBV4-2 to TRBJ1-2, with TRBD1 identical over 9 bases. The V gene's germline CDR1 is LGHNA and CDR2 YNFKEQ. The CDR3 loop spans 14 amino acids. After removal of 5 bases from V and 7 bases from J, the junction contained 8 bases not matched to a gene. In nucleotides, the CDR3 is TGTGCCAGCAGCGCGAAACAGGGGGCGGGTGGCTACACCTTC. Its translation is CASSAKQGAGGYTF.

This chain links TRBV15 with TRBJ1-3; 7 positions match TRBD1. Per germline, CDR1 LNHNV and CDR2 YYDKDF (reference sequence). This CDR3 region has 15 residues. V dropped 2 bases and J dropped 7; count of bases not matched to a gene: 8. The CDR3 loop is CATSRPTGDWNTIYF. In nucleotides, the CDR3 is TGTGCCACCAGCAGACCCACAGGGGACTGGAACACCATATATTTT.

Details on this clone: Sequence at one end of the junction differs from germline and may be a read error. This chain links TRBV6-5 with TRBJ2-1; 12 bases map to TRBD2. Germline lookup yields CDR1 MNHEY and CDR2 SVGAGI. This CDR3 contains 15 residues. CDR3 loop: CASSTSPGLAGPKVF. DNA of the CDR3: TGTGCCAGCAGTACTTCTCCCGGACTAGCGGGACCAAAGGTCTTC.

V gene TRBV6-5 combines with J gene TRBJ2-2; 11 bases fit TRBD1. Trimming cost V 6 bases and J 4 bases; bases outside gene matches: 4. The germline V gene encodes CDR1 MNHEY and CDR2 SVGAGI. The CDR3 totals 15 residues. The CDR3 loop is CASSRGTGGTGELFF. CDR3 coding DNA: TGTGCCAGCAGCCGGGGGACAGGGGGCACCGGGGAGCTGTTTTTT.

This clone is a singleton in its sample. V is TRBV15 and J is TRBJ1-4, with TRBD1 as a possible D gene (6 bases). The CDR3 loop spans 16 amino acids. V was pared by 0 bases and J by 8 bases, with 16 bases between. Germline V CDR1 and CDR2: LNHNV, YYDKDF (reference sequence). For the CDR3, the DNA is TGTGCCACCAGCAGAGATCCGAGGGGGGCTGGGGAAAAACTGTTTTTT. Amino acid sequence: CATSRDPRGAGEKLFF. The full variable domain, completed using reference TRBV15 and TRBJ1-4, is DAMVIQNPRYQVTQFGKPVTLSCSQTLNHNVMYWYQQKSSQAPKLLFHYYDKDFNNEADTPDNFQSRRPNTSFCFLDIRSPGLGDTAMYLCATSRDPRGAGEKLFFGSGTQLSVL.

The chain is built from TRBV25-1 and TRBJ2-7; D not certain. The V and J ends lost 7 bases and 3 bases respectively, with 16 bases between them. This CDR3 is 14 amino acids long. In germline, CDR1 is MGHDK, CDR2 SYGVNS. DNA for the CDR3: TGTGCCAGCAAGAGGACGAAGGTATGCTACGAGCAGTACTTC. This gives the protein CASKRTKVCYEQYF.

Only a few counts were recorded for this clone. This sequence joins TRBV5-1 and TRBJ2-3, with no clear D. V was clipped by 0 bases and J by 2 bases, with 10 bases between them. The CDR3 sequence is 15 residues long. Looked up from germline, CDR1 is SGHRS and CDR2 is YFSETQ. The CDR3 bases are TGCGCCAGCAGCTTGGGTGGATCCGCCACAGATACGCAGTATTTT. This codes for CASSLGGSATDTQYF.

This clone was detected only a few times. This CDR3 reads CASSEAYLRQTYGYTF. The CDR3 coding sequence is TGTGCCAGCAGTGAAGCTTATCTGAGACAGACGTATGGCTACACCTTC. V usage is TRBV6-1 and J usage is TRBJ1-2; tentatively, D is TRBD1 (5 bases). Germline CDR1 MNHNS, CDR2 SASEGT. V shed 0 bases and J shed 5 bases, with 16 bases lying between them. There are 16 residues in the CDR3.

About this clone: Within the sample, other DNA sequences also encode this same CDR3. The chain combines TRBV7-9 with TRBJ2-1; the D gene is possibly TRBD2 (5 bases). The CDR3 runs 16 residues. Trimming removed 1 base at V and 0 bases at J, with 10 bases between. Germline CDR1 and CDR2: SEHNR and FQNEAQ (reference sequence). The CDR3 bases are TGTGCCAGCAGCTTAGGTTCGGGGAGCTCCTACAATGAGCAGTTCTTC. It encodes CASSLGSGSSYNEQFF.

V and J are TRBV29-1 and TRBJ1-3; a weak D match, TRBD1 (5 bases). Trimming cost V 4 bases and J 0 bases, with 10 bases left between them. Germline CDR1 reads SQVTM; CDR2 reads ANQGSEA. There are 14 residues in the CDR3. CDR3 coding DNA: TGCAGCGTTGTTGGGGGACGCTCTGGAAACACCATATATTTT. This translates into CSVVGGRSGNTIYF.

The chain combines TRBV30 with TRBJ1-5, with D possibly being TRBD1 (6 bases). Trimming removed 4 bases at V and 3 bases at J, with 13 bases between. CDR3 size: 14 residues. Germline values: CDR1 GTSNPN, CDR2 SVGIG (reference sequence). The chain's CDR3 is CAWTNGGANQPQHF. In DNA form, the CDR3 reads TGTGCCTGGACTAACGGGGGGGCCAATCAGCCCCAGCATTTT.

The V and J genes are TRBV5-6 and TRBJ1-1, with D perhaps TRBD1 (5 bases). The CDR3 extends over 13 amino acids. Germline V CDR1 and CDR2: SGHDT, YYEEEE. With 4 bases removed from V and 2 bases from J, the gap between germline ends came to 9 bases. The CDR3 DNA sequence: TGTGCCAGCAGCGGGACTCGCAACACTGAAGCTTTCTTT. It translates to CASSGTRNTEAFF.

A few counts support this clone. This rearrangement joins TRBV29-1 to TRBJ2-1; 9 bases agree with TRBD2. J was trimmed by 12 bases and V by 3 bases; bases with no gene match: 6. The CDR3 consists of 12 residues. Per germline, CDR1 SQVTM and CDR2 ANQGSEA. The CDR3: CSVDVQGLAQFF. DNA of the CDR3: TGCAGCGTTGACGTTCAGGGACTAGCGCAGTTCTTC.

This rearrangement joins TRBV29-1 to TRBJ2-4; a weak D match, TRBD2 (5 bases). With 4 bases removed from V and 4 bases from J, the gap between germline ends came to 14 bases. The CDR3 covers 14 residues. Germline CDR1 reads SQVTM; CDR2 reads ANQGSEA. CDR3 DNA sequence: TGCAGCGTTGTTGAGGGTTGGCCAAAAAACATTCAGTACTTC. Translation: CSVVEGWPKNIQYF.

This clone was detected a few times. This chain links TRBV7-8 with TRBJ1-4, with a weak D call TRBD1 (5 bases). This CDR3 is built from 16 residues. CDR1 and CDR2 from the germline V gene are SGHVS and FQNEAQ. Trimming cost V 2 bases and J 3 bases, with 13 bases left between them. The CDR3 spells CASSLIGAGPNEKLFF. CDR3 bases: TGTGCCAGCAGCTTAATTGGGGCAGGGCCTAATGAAAAACTGTTTTTT.

This clone has just a few counts. This chain joins TRBV6-6 and TRBJ2-3; 7 bases are shared with TRBD2. CDR1 and CDR2 (germline): MNHNY, SVGAGI (reference sequence). J was trimmed by 4 bases and V by 0 bases; bases with no gene match: 7. This CDR3 has 16 amino acids. CDR3 nucleotide sequence: TGTGCCAGCAGTTACTCCCCTCGGGGGGTGGCAGATACGCAGTATTTT. Translating it yields CASSYSPRGVADTQYF.

The V and J genes are TRBV29-1 and TRBJ1-1; a possible D gene is TRBD1 (5 bases). The V end lost 1 base, the J end lost 1 base, and 7 bases lay between the germline ends. CDR1 SQVTM and CDR2 ANQGSEA come from the germline V gene. This CDR3 spans 13 amino acids. CDR3: CSVEGTGNTEAFF. CDR3 nucleotide sequence: TGCAGCGTTGAAGGAACAGGGAACACTGAAGCTTTCTTT.

This clone was observed once. The J gene is TRBJ2-3, the V gene TRBV9; D may match TRBD1 or TRBD2 (6 bases each). CDR3 length equals 17 residues. Trimming took off 3 bases at V and 2 bases at J, with 19 bases between the two ends. CDR1 is SGDLS and CDR2 is YYNGEE in the germline V gene. The CDR3 sequence is CASSEGGLALITDTQYF. For the CDR3, the DNA is TGTGCCAGCAGCGAAGGGGGTCTAGCGTTAATCACAGATACGCAGTATTTT.

CDR3 coding DNA: TGTGCCAGCAATCGGGACTCAGCAGGGGTCTATGGCTACACCTTC. As protein: CASNRDSAGVYGYTF. The chain uses TRBV6-5 and TRBJ1-2, with D tentatively TRBD1 (6 bases). The V gene's germline CDR1 is MNHEY and CDR2 SVGAGI. The CDR3 has 15 residues. Trimming left V 7 bases short and J 4 bases short, with 19 bases between.

This clone was found a few times. The chain uses TRBV5-1 and TRBJ2-3; D gene unclear. The V end was cut by 5 bases, the J end by 1 base, with 11 bases between. The germline gives CDR1 SGHRS, CDR2 YFSETQ. CDR3 length: 14 residues. The CDR3 sequence is CASRVEPGTDTQYF. CDR3 DNA sequence: TGCGCCAGCAGAGTAGAACCGGGCACAGATACGCAGTATTTT.

In its sample, this clone was seen a few times. V usage is TRBV5-1 and J usage is TRBJ1-6; D is uncertain. V was clipped by 0 bases and J by 10 bases, with 8 bases between them. The CDR3 is made up of 13 amino acids. Germline values: CDR1 SGHRS, CDR2 YFSETQ. This chain's CDR3 is CASSLEARSPLHF. In nucleotides, the CDR3 is TGCGCCAGCAGCTTGGAGGCCCGGTCACCCCTCCACTTT.

This sequence joins TRBV10-3 and TRBJ1-1, with TRBD1 identical over 7 bases. Germline lookup yields CDR1 ENHRY and CDR2 SYGVKD. J lost 4 bases, V lost 4 bases, and 9 bases had no gene match. The CDR3 consists of 15 residues. In nucleotides, the CDR3 is TGTGCCATCAGTGTAAGGACAGGAACCCTCACTGAAGCTTTCTTT. Translation: CAISVRTGTLTEAFF.

Details on this clone: Within the sample, other DNA sequences also encode this same CDR3. The chain links TRBV29-1 to TRBJ1-1; D remains ambiguous. With 4 bases removed from V and 1 base from J, the gap between germline ends came to 4 bases. Germline values: CDR1 SQVTM, CDR2 ANQGSEA. The CDR3 has 11 residues. The CDR3 region is CSVGRNTEAFF. The CDR3 DNA is TGCAGCGTTGGACGGAACACTGAAGCTTTCTTT.

V is TRBV6-6 and J is TRBJ1-2, with TRBD1 identical over 11 bases. Trimming removed 4 bases from V and 4 bases from J; junction bases left unmatched: 8. The CDR3 is 16 amino acids. Germline V gene lookup returns CDR1 MNHNY and CDR2 SVGAGI (reference sequence). The chain's CDR3 is CASSLASGTGGYGYTF. Here the CDR3 DNA reads TGTGCCAGCAGTTTAGCCTCCGGGACAGGGGGCTATGGCTACACCTTC.

V gene TRBV5-4 combines with J gene TRBJ1-2; 8 nucleotides agree with TRBD1. Germline V gene data show CDR1 as SGHNT and CDR2 as YYREEE (reference sequence). The CDR3 consists of 14 residues. Trimming at V came to 4 bases and at J to 5 bases, leaving 7 bases not matched to a gene. Written as DNA, the CDR3 is TGTGCCAGCAGCCGCCAGGACAGGGAGTATGGCTACACCTTC. It encodes CASSRQDREYGYTF.

In its sample, this clone was seen a few times. The chain joins TRBV29-1 to TRBJ1-1, with D hard to call. Per the germline V gene, CDR1 is SQVTM and CDR2 is ANQGSEA. The CDR3 covers 13 residues. V gave up 4 bases and J gave up 0 bases, with 9 bases separating them. Written as DNA, the CDR3 is TGCAGCGTTGTCCATTATCTGAACACTGAAGCTTTCTTT. It is translated as CSVVHYLNTEAFF.

The rearrangement joins TRBV7-9 to TRBJ2-6; D is ambiguous. This CDR3 is built from 13 residues. Trimming took 4 bases from V and 3 from J, leaving 4 bases between them. The germline CDR1 and CDR2 sequences are SEHNR and FQNEAQ (reference sequence). CDR3 sequence reads: CASSYGGANVLTF. The CDR3 DNA is TGTGCCAGCAGCTATGGTGGGGCCAACGTCCTGACTTTC. Variable domain in full (rest from reference TRBV7-9 and TRBJ2-6): DTGVSQNPRHKITKRGQNVTFRCDPISEHNRLYWYRQTLGQGPEFLTYFQNEAQLEKSRLLSDRFSAERPKGSFSTLEIQRTEQGDSAMYLCASSYGGANVLTFGAGSRLTVL.

The rearrangement uses TRBV7-3 and TRBJ2-3; 8 bases are a match to TRBD2. The V and J ends lost 3 bases and 3 bases, in that order; junction bases with no gene match: 11. The CDR3 totals 17 residues. Looked up from germline, CDR1 is SGHTA and CDR2 is FQGTGA. The CDR3 loop reads CASSFGGSGIGTDTQYF. Written as DNA, the CDR3 is TGTGCCAGCAGCTTTGGAGGTAGCGGGATAGGGACAGATACGCAGTATTTT.